Detailed here is one T cell receptor (beta chain). Antigen specificity is unknown. This entry belongs to a study of response to subunit inactivated influenza vaccine. Using its own MiXCR run on the RT-PCR reads, TCRdb lists one record per CDR3 protein. This table has about 530,000 distinct CDR3 sequences, 10% to 15% appearing once. Trimming took off 4 bases at V and 1 base at J, with 9 bases between the two ends. Looked up from germline, CDR1 is SGHRS and CDR2 is YFSETQ. The length of the CDR3 is 15 residues. Study-wide results and caveats: There was a suggestion from the authors that each seasonal influenza vaccination recruits few new T cells.

The sequences come from PBMCs from blood, collected 45 days after vaccination. This chain joins TRBV5-1 and TRBJ1-6; D uncertain. This clonotype was obtained from a man over 45 who received an inactivated influenza vaccine. In nucleotides, the CDR3 is TGCGCCAGCAGCCCCGGAATATCCTATAATTCACCCCTCCACTTT. Translation gives CASSPGISYNSPLHF.